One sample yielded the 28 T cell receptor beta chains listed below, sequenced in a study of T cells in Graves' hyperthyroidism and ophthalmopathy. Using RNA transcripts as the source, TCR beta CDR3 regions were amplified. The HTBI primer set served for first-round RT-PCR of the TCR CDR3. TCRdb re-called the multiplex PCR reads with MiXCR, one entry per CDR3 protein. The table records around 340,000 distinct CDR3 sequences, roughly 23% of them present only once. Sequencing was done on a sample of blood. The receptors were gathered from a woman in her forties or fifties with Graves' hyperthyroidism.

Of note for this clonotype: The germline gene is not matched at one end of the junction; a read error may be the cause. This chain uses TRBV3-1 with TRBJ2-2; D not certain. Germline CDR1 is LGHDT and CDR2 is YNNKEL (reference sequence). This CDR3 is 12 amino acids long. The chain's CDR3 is CVSSQGPGELFF. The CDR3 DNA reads TGTGTCAGCAGCCAAGGTCCCGGGGAGCTGTTTTTT.

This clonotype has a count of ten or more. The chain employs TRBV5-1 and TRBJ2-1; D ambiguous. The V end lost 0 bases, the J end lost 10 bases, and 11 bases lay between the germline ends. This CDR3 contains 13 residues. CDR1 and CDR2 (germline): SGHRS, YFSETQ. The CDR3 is CASSLAFSVEQFF. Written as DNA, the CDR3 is TGCGCCAGCAGCTTGGCCTTTTCAGTCGAGCAGTTCTTC.

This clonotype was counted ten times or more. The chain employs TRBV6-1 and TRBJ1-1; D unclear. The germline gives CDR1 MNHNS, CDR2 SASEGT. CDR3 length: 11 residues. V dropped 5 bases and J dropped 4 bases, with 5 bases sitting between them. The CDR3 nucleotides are TGTGCCAGCAGTAGCAGCACTGAAGCTTTCTTT. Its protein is CASSSSTEAFF.

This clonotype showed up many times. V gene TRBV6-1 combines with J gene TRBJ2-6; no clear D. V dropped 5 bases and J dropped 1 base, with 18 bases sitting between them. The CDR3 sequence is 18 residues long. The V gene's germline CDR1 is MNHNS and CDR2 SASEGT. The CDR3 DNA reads TGTGCCAGCAGTCTCCGGCAGTGGGCCGCGTCTGGGGCCAACGTCCTGACTTTC. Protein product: CASSLRQWAASGANVLTF.

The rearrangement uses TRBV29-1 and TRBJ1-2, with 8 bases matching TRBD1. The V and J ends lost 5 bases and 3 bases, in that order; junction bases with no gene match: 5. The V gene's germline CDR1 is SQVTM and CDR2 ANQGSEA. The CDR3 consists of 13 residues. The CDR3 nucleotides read TGCAGCGTTCCGGACAGGGCTGACTATGGCTACACCTTC. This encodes CSVPDRADYGYTF.

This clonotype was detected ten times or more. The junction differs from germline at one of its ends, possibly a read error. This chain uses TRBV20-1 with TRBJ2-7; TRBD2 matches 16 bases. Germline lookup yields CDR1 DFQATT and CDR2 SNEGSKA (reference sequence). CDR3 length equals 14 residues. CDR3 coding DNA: TGCAGTGCTAGAGACGGGACTAGCGGGAGGGCCGGGAACTTC. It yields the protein CSARDGTSGRAGNF.

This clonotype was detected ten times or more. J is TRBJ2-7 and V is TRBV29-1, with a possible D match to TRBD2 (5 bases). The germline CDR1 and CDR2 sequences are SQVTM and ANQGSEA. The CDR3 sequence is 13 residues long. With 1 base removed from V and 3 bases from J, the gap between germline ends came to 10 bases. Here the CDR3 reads CSVEGGEGYEQYF. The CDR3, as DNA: TGCAGCGTTGAAGGGGGAGAAGGCTACGAGCAGTACTTC.

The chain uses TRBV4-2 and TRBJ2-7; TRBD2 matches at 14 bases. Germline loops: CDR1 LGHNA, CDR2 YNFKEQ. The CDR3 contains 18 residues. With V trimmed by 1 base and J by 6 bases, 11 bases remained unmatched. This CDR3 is CASSQGDMPGLAGAEQYF. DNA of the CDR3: TGTGCCAGCAGCCAAGGCGATATGCCGGGACTAGCGGGAGCCGAGCAGTACTTC.

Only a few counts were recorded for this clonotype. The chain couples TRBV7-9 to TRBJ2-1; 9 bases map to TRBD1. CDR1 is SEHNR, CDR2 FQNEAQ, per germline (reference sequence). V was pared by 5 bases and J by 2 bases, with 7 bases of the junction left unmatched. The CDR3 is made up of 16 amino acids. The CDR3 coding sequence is TGTGCCAGCAGCCCACCCGGGACAGGGCCCTACAATGAGCAGTTCTTC. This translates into CASSPPGTGPYNEQFF.

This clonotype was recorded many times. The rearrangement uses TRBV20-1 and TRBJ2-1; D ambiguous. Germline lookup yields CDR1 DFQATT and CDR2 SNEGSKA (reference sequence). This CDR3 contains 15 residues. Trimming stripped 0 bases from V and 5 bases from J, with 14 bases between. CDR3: CSARDFEVANNEQFF. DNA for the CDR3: TGCAGTGCTAGAGATTTCGAGGTCGCGAACAATGAGCAGTTCTTC.

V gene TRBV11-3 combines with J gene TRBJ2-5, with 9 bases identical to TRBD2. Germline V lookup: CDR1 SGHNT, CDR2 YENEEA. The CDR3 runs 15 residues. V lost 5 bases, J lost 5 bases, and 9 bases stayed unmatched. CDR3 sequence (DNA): TGTGCCAGCAGCCCAGGGGGACTAGCAGGGGAGACCCAGTACTTC. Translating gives CASSPGGLAGETQYF.

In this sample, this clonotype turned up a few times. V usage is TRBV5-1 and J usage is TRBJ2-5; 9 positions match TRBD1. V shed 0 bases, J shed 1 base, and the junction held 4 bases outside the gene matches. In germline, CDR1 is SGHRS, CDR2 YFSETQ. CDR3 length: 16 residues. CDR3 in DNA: TGCGCCAGCAGCTTGGATACAGGGGGCCTCCAAGAGACCCAGTACTTC. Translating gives CASSLDTGGLQETQYF. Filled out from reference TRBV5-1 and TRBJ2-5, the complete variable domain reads KAGVTQTPRYLIKTRGQQVTLSCSPISGHRSVSWYQQTPGQGLQFLFEYFSETQRNKGNFPGRFSGRQFSNSRSEMNVSTLELGDSALYLCASSLDTGGLQETQYFGPGTRLLVL.

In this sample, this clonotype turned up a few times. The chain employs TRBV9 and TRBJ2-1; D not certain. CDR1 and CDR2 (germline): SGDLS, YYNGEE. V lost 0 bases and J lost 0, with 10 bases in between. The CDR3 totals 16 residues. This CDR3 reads CASSVVKGSSYNEQFF. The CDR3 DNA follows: TGTGCCAGCAGCGTAGTCAAGGGAAGCTCCTACAATGAGCAGTTCTTC.

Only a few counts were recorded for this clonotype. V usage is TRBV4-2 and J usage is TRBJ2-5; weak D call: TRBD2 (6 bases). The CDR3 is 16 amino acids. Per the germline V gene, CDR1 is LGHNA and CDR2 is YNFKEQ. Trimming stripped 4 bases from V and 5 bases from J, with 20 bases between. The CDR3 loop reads CASSRLESYSIETQYF. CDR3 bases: TGTGCCAGCAGCCGACTAGAGAGTTATTCAATCGAGACCCAGTACTTC.

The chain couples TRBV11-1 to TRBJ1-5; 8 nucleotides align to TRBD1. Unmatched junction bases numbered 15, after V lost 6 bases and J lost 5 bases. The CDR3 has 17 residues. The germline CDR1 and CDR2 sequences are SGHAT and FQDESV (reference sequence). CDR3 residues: CASSFRNRGTRDQPQHF. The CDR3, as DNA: TGTGCCAGCAGTTTTCGGAACAGGGGGACCAGGGATCAGCCCCAGCATTTT.

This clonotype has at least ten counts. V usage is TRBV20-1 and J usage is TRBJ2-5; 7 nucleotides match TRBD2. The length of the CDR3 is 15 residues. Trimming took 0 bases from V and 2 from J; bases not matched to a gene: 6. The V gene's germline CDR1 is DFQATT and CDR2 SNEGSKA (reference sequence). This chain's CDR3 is CSARDVAGVQETQYF. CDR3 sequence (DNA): TGCAGTGCTAGAGATGTTGCGGGGGTACAAGAGACCCAGTACTTC.

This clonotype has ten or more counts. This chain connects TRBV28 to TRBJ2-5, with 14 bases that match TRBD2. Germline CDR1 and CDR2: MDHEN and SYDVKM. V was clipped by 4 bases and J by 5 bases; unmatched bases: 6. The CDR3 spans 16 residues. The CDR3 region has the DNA TGTGCCAGCAGTTCACGACTAGCGGGGGGGCTTGAGACCCAGTACTTC. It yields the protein CASSSRLAGGLETQYF.

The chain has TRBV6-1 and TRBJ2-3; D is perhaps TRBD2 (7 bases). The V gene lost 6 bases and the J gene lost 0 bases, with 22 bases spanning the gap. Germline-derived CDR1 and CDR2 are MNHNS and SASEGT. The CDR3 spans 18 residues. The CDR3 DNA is TGTGCCAGCAGCGCCAGATGGGGGGGCGATCCTAGCACAGATACGCAGTATTTT. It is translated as CASSARWGGDPSTDTQYF.

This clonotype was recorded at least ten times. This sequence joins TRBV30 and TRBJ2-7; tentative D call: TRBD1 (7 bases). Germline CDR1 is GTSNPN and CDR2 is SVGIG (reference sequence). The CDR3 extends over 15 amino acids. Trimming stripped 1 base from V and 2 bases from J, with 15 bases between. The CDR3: CAWSGAQGEAYEQYF. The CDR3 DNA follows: TGTGCCTGGAGTGGTGCGCAGGGGGAGGCCTACGAGCAGTACTTC.

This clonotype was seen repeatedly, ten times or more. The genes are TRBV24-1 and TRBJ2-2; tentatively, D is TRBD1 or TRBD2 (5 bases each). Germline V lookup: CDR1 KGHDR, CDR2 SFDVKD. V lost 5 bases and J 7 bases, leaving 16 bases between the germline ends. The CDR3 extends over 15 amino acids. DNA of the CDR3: TGTGCCACCAGTGTCCCCGGGACCTCGGGCGGGGAGCTGTTTTTT. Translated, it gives CATSVPGTSGGELFF.

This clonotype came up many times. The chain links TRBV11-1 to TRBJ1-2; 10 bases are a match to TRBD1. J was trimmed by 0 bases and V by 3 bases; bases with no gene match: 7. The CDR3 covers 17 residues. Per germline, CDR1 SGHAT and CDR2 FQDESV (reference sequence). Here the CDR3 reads CASSFPGTGEANYGYTF. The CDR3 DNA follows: TGTGCCAGCAGCTTTCCCGGGACAGGGGAGGCTAACTATGGCTACACCTTC.

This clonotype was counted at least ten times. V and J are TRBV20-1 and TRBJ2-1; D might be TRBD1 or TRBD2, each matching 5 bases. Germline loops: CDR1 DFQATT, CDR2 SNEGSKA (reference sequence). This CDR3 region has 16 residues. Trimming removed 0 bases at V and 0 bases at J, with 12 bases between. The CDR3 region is CSARELGTSSYNEQFF. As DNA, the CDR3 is TGCAGTGCTAGAGAACTGGGGACCAGCTCCTACAATGAGCAGTTCTTC.

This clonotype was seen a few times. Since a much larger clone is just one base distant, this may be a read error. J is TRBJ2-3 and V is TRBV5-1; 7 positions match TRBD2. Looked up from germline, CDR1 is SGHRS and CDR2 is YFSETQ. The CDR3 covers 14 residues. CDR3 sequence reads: CVSSSGGYTDTQYF. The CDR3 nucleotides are TGCGTCAGCTCCTCGGGGGGTTACACAGATACGCAGTATTTT.

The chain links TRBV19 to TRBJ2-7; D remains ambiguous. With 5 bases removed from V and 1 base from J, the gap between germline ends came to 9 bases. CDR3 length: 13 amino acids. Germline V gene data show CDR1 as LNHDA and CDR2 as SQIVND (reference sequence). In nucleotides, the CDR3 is TGTGCCAGTAGTGGAGACTGGTCCTACGAGCAGTACTTC. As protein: CASSGDWSYEQYF.

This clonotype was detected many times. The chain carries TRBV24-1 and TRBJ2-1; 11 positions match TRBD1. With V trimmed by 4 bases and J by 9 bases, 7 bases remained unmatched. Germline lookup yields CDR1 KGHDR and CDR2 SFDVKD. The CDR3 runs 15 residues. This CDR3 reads CATSEPDRGLGEQFF. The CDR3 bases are TGTGCCACCAGTGAACCGGACAGGGGGCTGGGTGAGCAGTTCTTC.

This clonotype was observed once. This CDR3 is CSVEKATGELFF. The CDR3 coding sequence is TGCAGCGTTGAAAAGGCGACCGGGGAGCTGTTTTTT. The rearrangement joins TRBV29-1 to TRBJ2-2; D remains ambiguous. The germline V and J ends were trimmed by 2 bases and 5 bases, with 6 bases remaining between them. This CDR3 has 12 amino acids. The V gene's germline CDR1 is SQVTM and CDR2 ANQGSEA.

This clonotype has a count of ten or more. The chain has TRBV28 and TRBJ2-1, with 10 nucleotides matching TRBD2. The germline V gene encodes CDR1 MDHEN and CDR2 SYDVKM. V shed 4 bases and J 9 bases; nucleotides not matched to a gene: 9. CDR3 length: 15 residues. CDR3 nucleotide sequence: TGTGCCAGCAGTTCCGGGGCTAGCGGGAGTTCTGAGCAGTTCTTC. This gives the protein CASSSGASGSSEQFF.

The CDR3 loop is CASSLTGTGPNYGYTF. The CDR3 nucleotides are TGTGCCAGCAGTCTTACGGGGACAGGGCCTAACTATGGCTACACCTTC. The V gene is TRBV12-3 or TRBV12-4, the J gene TRBJ1-2; TRBD1 agrees at 9 bases. The V segment lost 5 bases and the J segment 0 bases; nucleotides outside the gene matches: 7. The length of the CDR3 is 16 residues.